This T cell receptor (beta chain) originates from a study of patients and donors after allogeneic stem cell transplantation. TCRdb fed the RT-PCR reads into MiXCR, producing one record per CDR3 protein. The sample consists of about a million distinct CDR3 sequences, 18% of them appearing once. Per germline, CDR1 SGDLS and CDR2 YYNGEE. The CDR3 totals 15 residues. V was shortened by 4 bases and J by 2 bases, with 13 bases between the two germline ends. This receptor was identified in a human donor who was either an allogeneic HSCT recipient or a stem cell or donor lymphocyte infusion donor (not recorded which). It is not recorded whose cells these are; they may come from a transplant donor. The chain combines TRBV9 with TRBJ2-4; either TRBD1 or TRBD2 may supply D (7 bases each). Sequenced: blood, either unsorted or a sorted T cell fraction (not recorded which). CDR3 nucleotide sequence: TGTGCCAGCAGCTCCCAGGGGGGGCCCAAAAACATTCAGTACTTC. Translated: CASSSQGGPKNIQYF.